This T cell receptor beta chain is drawn from a study of T cells in Graves' hyperthyroidism and ophthalmopathy. Notes on the study in general: Blood also held most thyroid clonotypes expanded beyond 0.001.

Researchers amplified the TCR beta CDR3 regions from RNA transcripts. Carried out on the TCR CDR3, a first-round RT-PCR used the HTBI primer set. One entry per CDR3 protein, called by TCRdb with MiXCR from the multiplex PCR reads. Of about 380,000 distinct CDR3 sequences listed, approximately 17% are singletons. A word on this clonotype: What it binds is unknown.

V lost 3 bases and J lost 0, with 14 bases in between. The CDR3 is 17 residues long. The V gene's germline CDR1 is SEHNR and CDR2 FQNEAQ (reference sequence). For ophthalmopathy patients, the Clinical Activity Score was at least 3 and the NOSPECS grade at least 4; duration was under 3 months. Patients were excluded because of uncontrolled infection, other autoimmune disease, pregnancy or lactation. Sequences were obtained from blood. The chain links TRBV7-9 to TRBJ1-4; no reliable D call. The sequence was collected from a man aged 18 to 30 with Graves' ophthalmopathy. CDR3 coding DNA: TGTGCCAGCAGCTTCGGGCCGAAAATTGCAACTAATGAAAAACTGTTTTTT. Amino acids: CASSFGPKIATNEKLFF.